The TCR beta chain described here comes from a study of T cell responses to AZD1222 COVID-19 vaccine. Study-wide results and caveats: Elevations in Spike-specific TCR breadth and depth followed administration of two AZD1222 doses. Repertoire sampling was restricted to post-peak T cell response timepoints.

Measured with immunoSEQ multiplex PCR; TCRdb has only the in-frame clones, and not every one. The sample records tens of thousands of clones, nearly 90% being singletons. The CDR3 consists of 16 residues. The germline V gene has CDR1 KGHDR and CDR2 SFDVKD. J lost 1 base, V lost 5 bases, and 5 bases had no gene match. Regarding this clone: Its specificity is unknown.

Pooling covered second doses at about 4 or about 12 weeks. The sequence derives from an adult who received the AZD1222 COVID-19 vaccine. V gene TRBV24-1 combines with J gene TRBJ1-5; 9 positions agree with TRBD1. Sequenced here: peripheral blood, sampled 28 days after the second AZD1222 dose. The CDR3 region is CATSATGGGSNQPQHF. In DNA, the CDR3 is TGTGCCACCAGTGCTACAGGGGGCGGAAGCAATCAGCCCCAGCATTTT.